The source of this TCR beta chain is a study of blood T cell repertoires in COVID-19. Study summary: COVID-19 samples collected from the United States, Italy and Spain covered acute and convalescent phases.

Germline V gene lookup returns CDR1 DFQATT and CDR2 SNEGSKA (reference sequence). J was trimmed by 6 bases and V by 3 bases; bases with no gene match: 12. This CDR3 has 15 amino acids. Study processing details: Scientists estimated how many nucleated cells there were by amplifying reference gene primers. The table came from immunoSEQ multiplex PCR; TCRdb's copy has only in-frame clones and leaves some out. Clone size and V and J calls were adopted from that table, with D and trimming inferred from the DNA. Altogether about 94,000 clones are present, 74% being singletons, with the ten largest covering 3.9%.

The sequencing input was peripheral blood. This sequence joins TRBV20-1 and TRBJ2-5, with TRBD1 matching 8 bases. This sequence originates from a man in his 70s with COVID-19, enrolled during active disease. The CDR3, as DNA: TGCAGTGCTAGTGGCCTGACGACAGGGGTTAAGACCCAGTACTTC. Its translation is CSASGLTTGVKTQYF.